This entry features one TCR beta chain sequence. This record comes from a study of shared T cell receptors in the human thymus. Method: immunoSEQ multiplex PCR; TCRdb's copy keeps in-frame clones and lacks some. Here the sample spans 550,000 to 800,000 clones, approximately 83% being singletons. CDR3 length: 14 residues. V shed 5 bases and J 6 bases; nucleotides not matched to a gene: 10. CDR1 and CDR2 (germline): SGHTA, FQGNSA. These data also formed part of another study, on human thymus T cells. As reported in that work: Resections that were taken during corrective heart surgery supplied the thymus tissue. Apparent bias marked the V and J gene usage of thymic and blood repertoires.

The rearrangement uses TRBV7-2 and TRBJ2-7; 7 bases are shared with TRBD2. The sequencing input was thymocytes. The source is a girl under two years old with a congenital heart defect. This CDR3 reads CASSLVSGAGEQYF. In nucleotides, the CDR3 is TGTGCCAGCAGCCTAGTGAGCGGGGCCGGCGAGCAGTACTTC.